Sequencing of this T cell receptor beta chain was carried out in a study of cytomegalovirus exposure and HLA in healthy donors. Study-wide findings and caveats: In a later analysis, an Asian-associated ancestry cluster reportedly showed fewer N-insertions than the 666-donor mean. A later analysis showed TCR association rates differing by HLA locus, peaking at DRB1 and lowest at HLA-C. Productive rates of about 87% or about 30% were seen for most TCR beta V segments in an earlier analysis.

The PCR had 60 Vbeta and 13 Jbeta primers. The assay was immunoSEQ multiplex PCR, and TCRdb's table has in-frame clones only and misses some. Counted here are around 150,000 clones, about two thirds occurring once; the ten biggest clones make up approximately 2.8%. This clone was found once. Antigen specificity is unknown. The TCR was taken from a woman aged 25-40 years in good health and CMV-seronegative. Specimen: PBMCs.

The CDR3 spells CASSSTSGSWETQYF. In nucleotides, the CDR3 is TGTGCCAGCAGCTCCACTAGCGGGAGTTGGGAGACCCAGTACTTC. The chain uses TRBV7-9 and TRBJ2-5, with 11 bases that match TRBD2. This CDR3 is built from 15 residues. CDR1 and CDR2 from the germline V gene are SEHNR and FQNEAQ (reference sequence). J lost 5 bases, V lost 4 bases, and 6 bases had no gene match.